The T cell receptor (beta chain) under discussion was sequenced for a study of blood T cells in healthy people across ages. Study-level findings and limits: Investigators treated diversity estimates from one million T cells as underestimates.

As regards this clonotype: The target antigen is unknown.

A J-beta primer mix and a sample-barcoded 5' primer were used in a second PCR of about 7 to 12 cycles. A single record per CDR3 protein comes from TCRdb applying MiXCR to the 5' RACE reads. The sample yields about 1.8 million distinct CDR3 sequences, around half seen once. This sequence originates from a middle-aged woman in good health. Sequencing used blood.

CDR3 protein: CASSVTDGGDQPQHF. The CDR3, as DNA: TGTGCCAGCAGCGTAACCGATGGGGGCGATCAGCCCCAGCATTTT. This chain connects TRBV9 to TRBJ1-5; D may be TRBD1 (6 bases). V shed 1 base and J shed 5 bases, with 13 bases lying between them. CDR1 is SGDLS and CDR2 is YYNGEE in the germline V gene. This CDR3 spans 15 amino acids.